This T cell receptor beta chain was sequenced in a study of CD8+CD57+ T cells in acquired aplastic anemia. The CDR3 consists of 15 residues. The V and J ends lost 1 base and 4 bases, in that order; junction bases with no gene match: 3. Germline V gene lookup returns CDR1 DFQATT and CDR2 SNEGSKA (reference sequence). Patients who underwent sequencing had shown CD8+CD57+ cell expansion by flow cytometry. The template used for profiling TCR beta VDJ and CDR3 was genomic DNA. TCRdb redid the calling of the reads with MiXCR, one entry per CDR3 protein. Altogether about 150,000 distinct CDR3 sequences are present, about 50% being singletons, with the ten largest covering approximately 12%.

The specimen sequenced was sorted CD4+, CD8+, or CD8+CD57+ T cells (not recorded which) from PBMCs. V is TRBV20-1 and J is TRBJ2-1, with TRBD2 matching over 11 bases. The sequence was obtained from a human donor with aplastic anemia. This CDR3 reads CSARALAGGYNEQFF. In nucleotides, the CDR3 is TGCAGTGCTAGAGCTCTAGCGGGGGGATACAATGAGCAGTTCTTC.